The following is a T cell receptor (beta chain) sequence with its context. The ends lost 3 bases at V and 7 bases at J; junction bases unmatched: 6. The CDR3 is 14 residues long. CDR1 is SGHTA, CDR2 FQGNSA, per germline. The data originate from a study of T cells after somatic rescue of genetic block. Sequencing was performed with immunoSEQ multiplex PCR; in TCRdb, only in-frame clones are kept and a portion is missing. The profile shows almost 15,000 clones, roughly two thirds of them singletons. What was sequenced was peripheral blood mononuclear cells (PBMCs). The chain is built from TRBV7-2 and TRBJ2-3; TRBD1 agrees at 8 bases. This sequence was found in a man aged 18-30 years. CDR3 sequence (DNA): TGTGCCAGCAGCTTTCGGGACAGGCTGCATACGCAGTATTTT. The encoded protein is CASSFRDRLHTQYF. Full variable domain (remainder filled in from reference TRBV7-2 and TRBJ2-3): GAGVSQSPSNKVTEKGKDVELRCDPISGHTALYWYRQSLGQGLEFLIYFQGNSAPDKSGLPSDRFSAERTGGSVSTLTIQRTQQEDSAVYLCASSFRDRLHTQYFGPGTRLTVL.